This TCR beta chain was recorded in a study of T cell responses to AZD1222 COVID-19 vaccine. Study-level points and caveats: The donor group comprised mostly white British people and more females; the analysis possibly underestimated clonal diversity. Repertoire sampling occurred only after the peak T cell response. At 160-218 and 743-854, vaccine-associated CD4 TCRs were dominant, and they spanned spike. Vaccination with two AZD1222 doses was followed by a rise in Spike-specific TCR breadth and depth.

The protocol was immunoSEQ multiplex PCR, while the TCRdb copy is restricted to in-frame clones and leaves out a portion. The profile shows 95,000 to 130,000 clones, approximately 85% of them singletons. Germline CDR1 reads MDHEN; CDR2 reads SYDVKM. V lost 4 bases to trimming and J lost 4 bases; unmatched junction nucleotides: 6. CDR3 length: 14 amino acids. Notes on this clone: No antigen is known for it.

V and J are TRBV28 and TRBJ1-1; the match to TRBD1 covers 7 bases. The specimen was peripheral blood, collected on day 0 of MenACWY control vaccination. The origin of this receptor is an adult in good health. The chain's CDR3 is CASSYRGGGTEAFF. For the CDR3, the DNA is TGTGCCAGCAGTTACAGGGGAGGAGGCACTGAAGCTTTCTTT.